Following are 4 T cell receptor beta chains from one sample sequenced in a study of shared clonotypes between healthy human individuals. Profiling relied on immunoSEQ multiplex PCR, and the TCRdb table lists in-frame clones only, not all of them. The sample shows 2 million to 2.5 million clones, 90% to 97% of them seen only once. Sample: naive CD4+ T cells sorted from blood. Subset indicated: CD45RA+ positively selected. Receptor source: a young man in good health.

The V and J genes are TRBV15 and TRBJ2-7; TRBD1 matches at 11 bases. This CDR3 region has 15 residues. Unmatched junction bases numbered 8, after V lost 1 base and J lost 9 bases. Germline V gives CDR1 LNHNV, CDR2 YYDKDF (reference sequence). The CDR3: CATSRVRDRGFGQYF. The DNA of the CDR3 is TGTGCCACCAGCAGAGTCCGGGACAGGGGGTTCGGGCAGTACTTC.

The sample holds one count of this clone. The V and J genes are TRBV9 and TRBJ2-1; TRBD2 aligns across 10 bases. V was clipped by 3 bases and J by 5 bases; unmatched bases: 8. CDR3 size: 16 residues. CDR1 is SGDLS, CDR2 YYNGEE, per germline. CDR3 bases: TGTGCCAGCAGCGCGTTTACTAGCGGGGATAACAATGAGCAGTTCTTC. This codes for CASSAFTSGDNNEQFF.

Turning to this clone: The sample contains more than one DNA sequence encoding this CDR3. The chain is built from TRBV2 and TRBJ1-4; D remains ambiguous. Trimming shortened V by 0 bases and J by 5 bases, and 13 bases separated the two germline ends. Germline-derived CDR1 and CDR2 are SNHLY and FYNNEI. The CDR3 contains 16 residues. The CDR3 DNA reads TGTGCCAGCAGTGAAGCGGAATCACATTGGAATGAAAAACTGTTTTTT. It specifies CASSEAESHWNEKLFF.

This clone was found once. V is TRBV28 and J is TRBJ1-5; D is unresolved. The germline gives CDR1 MDHEN, CDR2 SYDVKM. This CDR3 is 13 amino acids long. Trimming stripped 3 bases from V and 6 bases from J, with 9 bases between. CDR3 sequence (DNA): TGTGCCAGCAGTTTTGAAAGTCGTCAGCCCCAGCATTTT. Its protein is CASSFESRQPQHF.